This is a list of T cell receptor beta chains from one sample in a study of blood T cell repertoires in COVID-19. Assay used: immunoSEQ multiplex PCR; TCRdb lists only in-frame clones, some missing. The table lists roughly 300,000 clones, roughly 86% of them singletons. The sequenced material came from peripheral blood. Receptors originate from a woman aged 50 to 60 who had recovered from COVID-19. The CDR3 runs from the conserved cysteine through the conserved F or W. The D gene is left open where the match is weak. A row's size may be missing; if present it is once, few, many or a size class.

>TRBJ1-1|.|TRBV7-9|.
CASSLVAAGEAFF
TGTGCCAGCAGCTTAGTCGCGGCAGGGGAAGCTTTCTTT
>TRBJ2-1|TRBD2|TRBV6-2/TRBV6-3|.
CASSRTGTRGEQFF
TGTGCCAGCAGTCGGACCGGGACTAGAGGGGAGCAGTTCTTC
>TRBJ1-3|.|TRBV9|once
CASSVGSQGGRNTIYF
TGTGCCAGCAGCGTAGGATCTCAGGGAGGCAGAAACACCATATATTTT
>TRBJ1-5|.|TRBV6-2/TRBV6-3|.
CASSPDRYQPQHF
TGTGCCAGCAGTCCCGACAGGTATCAGCCCCAGCATTTT
>TRBJ2-2|.|TRBV21-1|.
CASSHPGGHTGELFF
TGTGCCAGCAGCCACCCAGGGGGACACACCGGGGAGCTGTTTTTT
>TRBJ1-3|.|TRBV7-2|.
CASSLGAGPGNTIYF
TGTGCCAGCAGCTTAGGGGCAGGGCCTGGAAACACCATATATTTT
>TRBJ2-3|TRBD2|TRBV11-2|once
CASSSMRRGGSDTQYF
TGTGCCAGCAGCTCTATGCGGCGGGGGGGGTCAGATACGCAGTATTTT
>TRBJ2-5|TRBD2|TRBV7-7|.
CASSLVALAGKKETQYF
TGTGCTAGCAGCTTAGTAGCACTAGCGGGAAAAAAAGAGACCCAGTACTTC
>TRBJ1-2|.|TRBV28|.
CASRWGQGYTF
TGTGCCAGCAGGTGGGGGCAGGGCTACACCTTC
>TRBJ2-6|TRBD1|TRBV7-9|.
CASSATGDWANVLTF
TGTGCCAGCAGCGCGACAGGGGACTGGGCCAACGTCCTGACTTTC
>TRBJ1-2|TRBD1|TRBV19|.
CASKRGQANNYGYTF
TGTGCCAGTAAACGGGGACAGGCAAACAACTATGGCTACACCTTC
>TRBJ1-1|.|TRBV7-2|.
CASSLAGAREAFF
TGTGCCAGCAGCTTAGCAGGGGCCCGTGAAGCTTTCTTT
>TRBJ1-6|.|TRBV20-1|once
CSASLSPNSPLHF
TGCAGTGCTAGTTTGAGCCCTAATTCACCCCTCCACTTT
>TRBJ2-2|.|TRBV19|.
CASSMFKNTGELFF
TGTGCCAGTAGTATGTTCAAGAACACCGGGGAGCTGTTTTTT
>TRBJ2-2|.|TRBV11-1|.
CASSLDTPNTGELFF
TGTGCCAGCAGCCTCGACACCCCGAACACCGGGGAGCTGTTTTTT
>TRBJ1-4|.|TRBV19|.
CASSDSVLSEKLFF
TGTGCCAGTAGCGACTCAGTCTTAAGTGAAAAACTGTTTTTT
>TRBJ2-3|TRBD2|TRBV11-3|.
CASSFSGGRADTQYF
TGTGCCAGCAGCTTTAGCGGGGGGCGTGCAGATACGCAGTATTTT
>TRBJ1-2|.|TRBV21-1|.
CASSKTGEQNYGYTF
TGTGCCAGCAGCAAGACAGGGGAACAGAACTATGGCTACACCTTC
>TRBJ2-3|TRBD2|TRBV5-1|.
CASSLAAGGPWDTQYF
TGCGCCAGCAGCTTGGCGGCGGGAGGGCCGTGGGATACGCAGTATTTT
>TRBJ2-5|.|TRBV3-1/TRBV3-2|.
CASSRDTPAETQYF
TGTGCCAGCAGCAGGGACACCCCGGCAGAGACCCAGTACTTC
>TRBJ1-5|TRBD1|TRBV7-8|once
CASSPRDRHNQPQHF
TGTGCCAGCAGCCCGAGGGACAGACACAATCAGCCCCAGCATTTT
>TRBJ2-7|TRBD1|TRBV11-3|.
CASSLGGTVEDEQYF
TGTGCCAGCAGCTTAGGGGGGACAGTTGAGGACGAGCAGTACTTC
>TRBJ1-2|.|TRBV28|many
CASEETANYGYTF
TGTGCCAGCGAAGAGACTGCCAACTATGGCTACACCTTC
>TRBJ2-2|.|TRBV5-1|.
CASSLGARNTGELFF
TGCGCCAGCAGCTTGGGGGCCAGGAACACCGGGGAGCTGTTTTTT
>TRBJ2-1|.|TRBV6-5|.
CASSYELASYNEQFF
TGTGCCAGCAGTTACGAGCTAGCGAGTTACAATGAGCAGTTCTTC
>TRBJ1-2|.|TRBV28|.
CASRGGSNYGYTF
TGTGCCAGCAGAGGGGGATCCAACTATGGCTACACCTTC
>TRBJ1-2|.|TRBV6-6|.
CASGRESGYTF
TGTGCCAGCGGCCGGGAAAGTGGCTACACCTTC
>TRBJ1-3|.|TRBV2|.
CASRLQGPNGNTIYF
TGTGCCAGCAGGCTACAGGGCCCCAATGGAAACACCATATATTTT
>TRBJ1-1|.|TRBV30|.
CAWVLGGTTEAFF
TGTGCCTGGGTGCTCGGGGGGACCACTGAAGCTTTCTTT
>TRBJ2-7|.|TRBV6-1|.
CASSEIGGGLREQYF
TGTGCCAGCAGTGAAATAGGGGGGGGGTTGAGAGAGCAGTACTTC
>TRBJ2-7|TRBD2|TRBV5-1|.
CASTLGSGSYEQYF
TGCGCCAGCACCTTGGGTAGCGGGAGCTACGAGCAGTACTTC
>TRBJ2-3|TRBD2|TRBV11-2|.
CASSFLRERATQYF
TGTGCCAGCAGCTTCCTGCGGGAGAGGGCTACGCAGTATTTT
>TRBJ2-3|TRBD2|TRBV4-1|.
CASSQKGLGSTDTQYF
TGCGCCAGCAGCCAGAAGGGACTAGGGAGCACAGATACGCAGTATTTT
>TRBJ1-3|.|TRBV7-2|once
CASSLGPYGESGNTIYF
TGTGCCAGCAGCTTAGGCCCTTATGGGGAGTCTGGAAACACCATATATTTT
>TRBJ1-2|.|TRBV4-2|.
CASSQASHTGNYGYTF
TGTGCCAGCAGCCAAGCTTCCCACACAGGGAACTATGGCTACACCTTC
>TRBJ1-1|.|TRBV6-5|once
CASSYGGEVAEAFF
TGTGCCAGCAGTTACGGAGGGGAGGTAGCTGAAGCTTTCTTT
>TRBJ2-2|TRBD1|TRBV10-3|few
CAIRATGDTGELFF
TGTGCCATCAGGGCGACAGGGGACACCGGGGAGCTGTTTTTT
>TRBJ1-5|TRBD1|TRBV5-1|.
CASRLDRGNQPQHF
TGCGCCAGCAGATTGGACAGGGGAAATCAGCCCCAGCATTTT
>TRBJ1-1|.|TRBV10-1|.
CASSGGTGEAFF
TGCGCCAGCAGTGGTGGCACCGGGGAAGCTTTCTTT
>TRBJ1-1|.|TRBV9|.
CASSPAQVNTEAFF
TGTGCCAGCAGCCCTGCACAGGTTAACACTGAAGCTTTCTTT
>TRBJ2-5|.|TRBV12-3/TRBV12-4|.
CASRRGSQETQYF
TGTGCCAGCAGAAGGGGATCACAAGAGACCCAGTACTTC
>TRBJ1-2|.|TRBV27|few
CASSSSPGSYGYTF
TGTGCCAGCAGTTCGAGTCCAGGCTCCTATGGCTACACCTTC
>TRBJ1-1|.|TRBV5-1|.
CASSYDSANTEAFF
TGCGCCAGCAGCTACGACAGCGCGAACACTGAAGCTTTCTTT
>TRBJ1-2|.|TRBV9|.
CASSVGAGSGAYGYTF
TGTGCCAGCAGCGTAGGGGCCGGGAGTGGCGCCTATGGCTACACCTTC
>TRBJ1-1|TRBD1|TRBV2|once
CASSLDRVATEAFF
TGTGCCAGCAGTTTGGACAGGGTGGCGACTGAAGCTTTCTTT
>TRBJ1-2|.|TRBV3-1/TRBV3-2|.
CASTHGGWGDYGYTF
TGTGCCAGCACCCACGGGGGTTGGGGCGACTATGGCTACACCTTC
>TRBJ2-1|TRBD2|TRBV10-3|.
CAIRELAGHNEQFF
TGTGCCATCAGGGAACTAGCGGGACATAATGAGCAGTTCTTC
>TRBJ2-7|TRBD2|TRBV2|.
CASRQGLAGAYEQYF
TGTGCCAGCAGACAAGGACTAGCGGGAGCGTACGAGCAGTACTTC
>TRBJ1-4|.|TRBV30|.
CAWSVLPFSEKLFF
TGTGCCTGGAGTGTCCTTCCGTTTAGCGAAAAACTGTTTTTT
>TRBJ1-1|TRBD1|TRBV6-1|.
CASSESRGLTEAFF
TGTGCCAGCAGTGAAAGCAGGGGGCTAACTGAAGCTTTCTTT
>TRBJ1-5|.|TRBV28|.
CASSLNGGQLNQPQHF
TGTGCCAGCAGTTTAAATGGTGGACAGCTCAATCAGCCCCAGCATTTT
>TRBJ2-7|.|TRBV12-1|.
CASRPSGGREQYF
TGTGCCAGCAGGCCCTCAGGGGGCCGCGAGCAGTACTTC
>TRBJ1-6|TRBD1|TRBV16|.
CASSRGQGERSPLHF
TGTGCCAGCAGCCGGGGGCAGGGGGAAAGGTCACCCCTCCACTTT
>TRBJ1-1|TRBD1|TRBV13|.
CASSLVWDRGRNTEAFF
TGTGCCAGCAGCTTAGTTTGGGACAGGGGGCGGAACACTGAAGCTTTCTTT
>TRBJ2-7|.|TRBV25-1|.
CASSDALVGEQYF
TGTGCCAGCAGTGACGCACTAGTAGGCGAGCAGTACTTC
>TRBJ1-2|TRBD1|TRBV2|.
CASSEQGWNYGYTF
TGTGCCAGCAGCGAACAGGGGTGGAACTATGGCTACACCTTC
>TRBJ1-3|.|TRBV10-1|.
CASSPAGGNTIYF
TGCGCCAGCAGCCCTGCGGGTGGAAACACCATATATTTT
>TRBJ1-2|.|TRBV14|.
CASSQELGGPYGYTF
TGTGCCAGCAGCCAAGAATTGGGCGGGCCTTATGGCTACACCTTC